This T cell receptor beta chain was sequenced for a study of PD-L1 blockade in urothelial cancer. In the study overall: There were a median of around 140,000 T cells in blood samples.

The CDR3 spans 13 residues. The V gene end was trimmed by 8 bases and the J gene end by 6 bases; junction bases not matched to a gene: 9. Germline-derived CDR1 and CDR2 are MNHNS and SASEGT. The method was immunoSEQ multiplex PCR; TCRdb's version includes in-frame clones alone and lacks a portion of them. Of 100,000 to 150,000 clones listed, about 82% are singletons. A remark on this clone: What it binds is unknown.

The time point is: peripheral blood 6 weeks after treatment start. Anywhere from 1 to 8 samples came from each patient, spanning pretreatment and on-treatment. Study conclusions and caveats: Larger 3-week expansion of tumor-associated blood clones was seen in durable-benefit patients.

The specimen comprised PBMCs, sampled around atezolizumab (anti-PD-L1) treatment. The clonotype was recovered from a man aged 50 or older with urothelial cancer. The genes are TRBV6-1 and TRBJ1-2, with TRBD1 matching 7 bases. The CDR3 sequence: CASDPGTVHGYTF. CDR3 nucleotides: TGTGCCAGCGACCCCGGGACAGTCCATGGCTACACCTTC.